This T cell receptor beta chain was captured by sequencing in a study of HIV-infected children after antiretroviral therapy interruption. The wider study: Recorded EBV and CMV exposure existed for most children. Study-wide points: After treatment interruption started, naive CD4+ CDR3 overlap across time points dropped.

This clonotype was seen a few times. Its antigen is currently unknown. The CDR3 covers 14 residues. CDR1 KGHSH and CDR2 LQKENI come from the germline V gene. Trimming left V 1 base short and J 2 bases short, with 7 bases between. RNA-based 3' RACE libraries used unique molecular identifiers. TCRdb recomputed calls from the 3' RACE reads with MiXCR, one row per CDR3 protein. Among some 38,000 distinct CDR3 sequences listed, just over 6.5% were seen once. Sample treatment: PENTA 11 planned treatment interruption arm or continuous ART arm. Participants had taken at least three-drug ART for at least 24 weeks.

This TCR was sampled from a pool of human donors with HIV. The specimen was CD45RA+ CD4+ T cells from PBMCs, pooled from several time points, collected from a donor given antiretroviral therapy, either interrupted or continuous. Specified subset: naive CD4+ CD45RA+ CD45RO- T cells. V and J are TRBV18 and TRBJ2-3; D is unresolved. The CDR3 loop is CASSPREDTDTQYF. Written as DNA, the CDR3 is TGTGCCAGCTCACCACGTGAGGACACAGATACGCAGTATTTT.